Shown below are 31 T cell receptor beta chains from a single sample sequenced in a study of blood T cell repertoires in COVID-19. Some clones are missing from TCRdb's copy, which holds only in-frame ones; the method was immunoSEQ multiplex PCR. This table holds tens of thousands of clones, around 85% found once. Specimen: peripheral blood. The source is a man aged 45 to 65 with active COVID-19.

The chain uses TRBV4-2 and TRBJ2-4, with 8 bases that match TRBD1. CDR3 size: 16 residues. Looked up from germline, CDR1 is LGHNA and CDR2 is YNFKEQ. J lost 9 bases, V lost 2 bases, and 12 bases had no gene match. CDR3 nucleotide sequence: TGTGCCAGCAGCCAAAGGGGATTGGGGACAGGTAGCATTCAGTACTTC. Its protein is CASSQRGLGTGSIQYF.

This clone was observed a few times. The V call is TRBV10-1, the J call TRBJ2-4; TRBD2 matches 10 bases. J lost 1 base, V lost 0 bases, and 9 bases had no gene match. Germline-derived CDR1 and CDR2 are WNHNN and SYGVQD (reference sequence). The CDR3 runs 19 residues. The CDR3 DNA reads TGCGCCAGCAGTGAGTCACAGGGAGCGGGGGGGAAGGCCAAAAACATTCAGTACTTC. It codes for CASSESQGAGGKAKNIQYF.

The chain carries TRBV7-8 and TRBJ1-6; no definite D call. The CDR3 sequence is 13 residues long. Germline loops: CDR1 SGHVS, CDR2 FQNEAQ. The ends were cut back, 6 bases at V and 7 bases at J, with 10 bases in the middle. DNA of the CDR3: TGTGCCAGCAGTCCCCACATGAATTCACCCCTCCACTTT. It encodes CASSPHMNSPLHF. Using reference TRBV7-8 and TRBJ1-6 for the parts outside the CDR3, the full variable domain is GAGVSQSPRYKVAKRGQDVALRCDPISGHVSLFWYQQALGQGPEFLTYFQNEAQLDKSGLPSDRFFAERPEGSVSTLKIQRTQQEDSAVYLCASSPHMNSPLHFGNGTRLTVT.

The V and J genes are TRBV18 and TRBJ2-1, with TRBD1 matching over 8 bases. Germline V lookup: CDR1 KGHSH, CDR2 LQKENI. Trimming cost V 3 bases and J 10 bases; bases outside gene matches: 8. There are 14 residues in the CDR3. CDR3 sequence reads: CASSPRGLETEQFF. The CDR3 DNA reads as TGTGCCAGCTCACCCAGGGGGCTCGAAACCGAGCAGTTCTTC.

The rearrangement joins TRBV9 to TRBJ2-6; 9 nucleotides line up with TRBD1. The germline gives CDR1 SGDLS, CDR2 YYNGEE. V shed 4 bases and J 4 bases; nucleotides not matched to a gene: 15. The CDR3 has 19 residues. The DNA of the CDR3 is TGTGCCAGCAGCTCCGAGGTGGGGACAGGGATCTCCGGGGCCAACGTCCTGACTTTC. Its protein product is CASSSEVGTGISGANVLTF.

This rearrangement joins TRBV5-1 to TRBJ2-3; TRBD1 aligns across 9 bases. The CDR3 is 14 residues long. The V and J ends lost 4 bases and 6 bases, in that order; junction bases with no gene match: 6. The germline gives CDR1 SGHRS, CDR2 YFSETQ. The CDR3 spells CASSGDRVRDTQYF. CDR3 nucleotides: TGCGCCAGCAGCGGGGACAGGGTTCGGGATACGCAGTATTTT.

This clone was seen a single time. This chain links TRBV29-1 with TRBJ1-2; 10 bases line up with TRBD1. CDR3 size: 14 residues. The V gene's germline CDR1 is SQVTM and CDR2 ANQGSEA. Trimming took 3 bases from V and 3 from J; bases not matched to a gene: 4. CDR3 DNA: TGCAGCGTTGAGAGACAGGGGGCGGACTATGGCTACACCTTC. Its protein product is CSVERQGADYGYTF.

V gene TRBV6-5 combines with J gene TRBJ1-2, with D perhaps TRBD1 (5 bases). The CDR3 is 14 amino acids. Germline assignment: CDR1 MNHEY and CDR2 SVGAGI. V lost 7 bases and J 5 bases, leaving 17 bases between the germline ends. CDR3 nucleotides: TGTGCCAGCAAGGCAACTGGGGCTGATTATGGCTACACCTTC. Protein sequence: CASKATGADYGYTF.

The chain employs TRBV7-2 and TRBJ1-6; tentatively, D is TRBD1 (6 bases). CDR3 length: 14 residues. CDR1 is SGHTA, CDR2 FQGNSA, per germline. Trimming took 2 bases from V and 7 from J, leaving 9 bases between them. The CDR3 here is CASSLLGQNSPLHF. CDR3 coding DNA: TGTGCCAGCAGCTTACTAGGACAGAATTCACCCCTCCACTTT.

This clone appeared once. The gene calls are TRBV19 and TRBJ2-7, with a tentative D call TRBD2 (5 bases). V was shortened by 4 bases and J by 7 bases, with 17 bases between the two germline ends. This CDR3 has 14 amino acids. Germline V CDR1 and CDR2: LNHDA, SQIVND (reference sequence). CDR3 loop: CASSTALRPGEQYF. In nucleotides, the CDR3 is TGTGCCAGTAGTACCGCGCTGCGACCGGGGGAGCAGTACTTC.

The chain employs TRBV7-2 and TRBJ2-2; the D is unclear. This CDR3 spans 14 amino acids. Trimming stripped 5 bases from V and 8 bases from J, with 15 bases between. Germline V lookup: CDR1 SGHTA, CDR2 FQGNSA. The CDR3 DNA reads as TGTGCCAGCAGCCTCCGAGGCGCGCGTGGGGAGCTGTTTTTT. Residues: CASSLRGARGELFF.

The rearrangement joins TRBV7-2 to TRBJ1-3; TRBD1 matches 9 bases. Germline CDR1 and CDR2: SGHTA and FQGNSA. The CDR3 runs to 15 residues. V shed 5 bases, J shed 2 bases, and the junction held 4 bases outside the gene matches. CDR3 nucleotides: TGTGCCAGCAGCCAACAGGGGGCAGCTGGAAACACCATATATTTT. Amino acid sequence: CASSQQGAAGNTIYF.

The chain uses TRBV29-1 and TRBJ1-3, with 10 positions matching TRBD1. V was clipped by 7 bases and J by 4 bases; unmatched bases: 4. The CDR3 runs 13 residues. Germline loops: CDR1 SQVTM, CDR2 ANQGSEA. The CDR3 loop reads CSAGDRGGNTIYF. The DNA for the CDR3 is TGCAGCGCTGGGGACAGGGGCGGAAACACCATATATTTT. Based on the CDR3 plus reference TRBV29-1 and TRBJ1-3, the full variable domain is SAVISQKPSRDICQRGTSLTIQCQVDSQVTMMFWYRQQPGQSLTLIATANQGSEATYESGFVIDKFPISRPNLTFSTLTVSNMSPEDSSIYLCSAGDRGGNTIYFGEGSWLTVV.

The CDR3 DNA sequence: TGTGCCATCAGGAGACAGGGGGCTTTCGAGCAGTACTTC. Amino acid sequence: CAIRRQGAFEQYF. The J gene is TRBJ2-7, the V gene TRBV10-3; TRBD1 agrees at 10 bases. This CDR3 contains 13 residues. Losses at the gene ends were 6 bases for V and 6 bases for J; bases not matched to a gene: 5. Germline CDR1 ENHRY, CDR2 SYGVKD.

This rearrangement joins TRBV5-1 to TRBJ2-1, with TRBD1 matching 9 bases. CDR1 and CDR2 from the germline V gene are SGHRS and YFSETQ. Trimming cost V 4 bases and J 6 bases; bases outside gene matches: 8. This CDR3 region has 15 residues. The CDR3 DNA reads TGCGCCAGCAGCGGGGGACAGGGAGTCTTCAATGAGCAGTTCTTC. This gives the protein CASSGGQGVFNEQFF.

The chain joins TRBV7-8 to TRBJ1-1; D is perhaps TRBD1 (5 bases). The CDR3 spans 17 residues. Trimming cost V 0 bases and J 4 bases, with 18 bases left between them. Germline V gene data show CDR1 as SGHVS and CDR2 as FQNEAQ. The CDR3 is CASSLAGGLRLGTEAFF. The DNA for the CDR3 is TGTGCCAGCAGCTTAGCCGGGGGTCTAAGGCTTGGCACTGAAGCTTTCTTT.

V gene TRBV2 combines with J gene TRBJ2-5, with D possibly matching TRBD1 (6 bases). In germline, CDR1 is SNHLY, CDR2 FYNNEI. The CDR3 runs 15 residues. Trimming cost V 4 bases and J 0 bases, with 12 bases left between them. In DNA form, the CDR3 reads TGTGCCAGCAGTGGGACAGCCAATTACCAAGAGACCCAGTACTTC. Amino acids: CASSGTANYQETQYF.

The rearrangement links TRBV6-2 or TRBV6-3 to TRBJ2-5; TRBD1 aligns across 8 bases. The CDR3 length is 13 residues. Germline V gene lookup returns CDR1 MNHEY and CDR2 SVGEGT. Losses at the gene ends were 6 bases for V and 4 bases for J; bases not matched to a gene: 4. The CDR3 protein is CASSLQGVETQYF. DNA for the CDR3: TGTGCCAGCAGCCTACAGGGGGTAGAGACCCAGTACTTC.

The chain joins TRBV9 to TRBJ2-3, with a weak D call TRBD1 (6 bases). V was cut by 3 bases and J by 3 bases, with 17 bases left in between. CDR3 length equals 16 residues. Germline lookup yields CDR1 SGDLS and CDR2 YYNGEE. CDR3 region: CASSAIGVQGTDTQYF. DNA for the CDR3: TGTGCCAGCAGCGCCATTGGGGTCCAGGGGACAGATACGCAGTATTTT.

The gene calls are TRBV19 and TRBJ1-5; 8 bases align to TRBD1. V lost 6 bases, J lost 9 bases, and 10 bases stayed unmatched. The CDR3 runs 14 residues. Germline assignment: CDR1 LNHDA and CDR2 SQIVND (reference sequence). CDR3 in amino acids: CASRYGQGQGPQHF. CDR3 coding DNA: TGTGCCAGTAGATATGGACAGGGTCAAGGGCCCCAGCATTTT.

This clone was seen more than once but under ten times. The V call is TRBV5-1, the J call TRBJ2-7; 10 positions match TRBD1. CDR1 and CDR2 from the germline V gene are SGHRS and YFSETQ. The CDR3 runs 14 residues. V shed 4 bases, J shed 6 bases, and the junction held 7 bases outside the gene matches. CDR3 nucleotides: TGCGCCAGCAGCGCCGGGACAGGGGCCCGCGAGCAGTACTTC. Translated, it gives CASSAGTGAREQYF. The variable domain in full, with the rest retrieved from reference TRBV5-1 and TRBJ2-7, is KAGVTQTPRYLIKTRGQQVTLSCSPISGHRSVSWYQQTPGQGLQFLFEYFSETQRNKGNFPGRFSGRQFSNSRSEMNVSTLELGDSALYLCASSAGTGAREQYFGPGTRLTVT.

This sequence joins TRBV7-8 and TRBJ1-5, with a possible D match to TRBD1 (5 bases). The V and J ends lost 5 bases and 1 base respectively, with 18 bases between them. The CDR3 has 17 amino acids. Germline lookup yields CDR1 SGHVS and CDR2 FQNEAQ. Here the CDR3 DNA reads TGTGCCAGCAGCCCAGGCGCGGTAGGGGTGAGCAATCAGCCCCAGCATTTT. Translated: CASSPGAVGVSNQPQHF.

This chain connects TRBV7-8 to TRBJ2-5, with 8 bases identical to TRBD2. The germline CDR1 and CDR2 sequences are SGHVS and FQNEAQ. V shed 5 bases and J 6 bases; nucleotides not matched to a gene: 14. The CDR3 covers 16 residues. The CDR3 loop is CASSQPRGGEAKTQYF. CDR3 coding DNA: TGTGCCAGCAGCCAGCCCCGGGGGGGCGAAGCCAAGACCCAGTACTTC.

The V and J genes are TRBV12-3 or TRBV12-4 and TRBJ1-1; D is possibly TRBD1 (5 bases). V was pared by 5 bases and J by 6 bases, with 10 bases between. This CDR3 is 12 amino acids long. The CDR3 sequence: CASSLGTSEAFF. In DNA form, the CDR3 reads TGTGCCAGCAGTCTGGGGACTTCTGAAGCTTTCTTT.

This chain uses TRBV28 with TRBJ1-2, with unresolved D. Per the germline V gene, CDR1 is MDHEN and CDR2 is SYDVKM. The CDR3 runs to 14 residues. Trimming took 1 base from V and 2 from J, leaving 8 bases between them. The CDR3 is CASSLFPENYGYTF. The DNA of the CDR3 is TGTGCCAGCAGTTTATTTCCGGAGAACTATGGCTACACCTTC.

J is TRBJ1-1 and V is TRBV25-1; TRBD1 matches 8 bases. J gave up 10 bases and V 7 bases, and 8 bases lay outside the gene matches. The CDR3 spans 12 residues. CDR1 is MGHDK and CDR2 is SYGVNS in the germline V gene. The CDR3: CASMAGGSGAFF. The CDR3 nucleotides are TGTGCCAGCATGGCAGGGGGCAGTGGAGCTTTCTTT. Full variable domain (remainder filled in from reference TRBV25-1 and TRBJ1-1): EADIYQTPRYLVIGTGKKITLECSQTMGHDKMYWYQQDPGMELHLIHYSYGVNSTEKGDLSSESTVSRIRTEHFPLTLESARPSHTSQYLCASMAGGSGAFFGQGTRLTVV.

This chain uses TRBV15 with TRBJ2-7; TRBD1 aligns across 7 bases. From germline, CDR1 is LNHNV and CDR2 YYDKDF (reference sequence). V shed 5 bases, J shed 4 bases, and the junction held 17 bases outside the gene matches. This CDR3 has 17 residues. CDR3 bases: TGTGCCACCAGCGGGCCAGGGGTAGGACAGGCCTCTTACGAGCAGTACTTC. Translation: CATSGPGVGQASYEQYF.

This sequence joins TRBV3-1 (or the pseudogene TRBV3-2) and TRBJ1-1; perhaps TRBD1 as D (6 bases). Germline V CDR1 and CDR2: LGHDT, YNNKEL (reference sequence). This CDR3 spans 19 amino acids. Trimming removed 2 bases at V and 4 bases at J, with 26 bases between. The DNA of the CDR3 is TGTGCCAGCAGCCAAACCCCTGGTGGCAGGGGCCTTGTAGGCACTGAAGCTTTCTTT. Protein product: CASSQTPGGRGLVGTEAFF.

This clone was counted once. The V and J genes are TRBV7-9 and TRBJ2-1; D call uncertain. This CDR3 has 12 amino acids. Germline CDR1 is SEHNR and CDR2 is FQNEAQ (reference sequence). The V end was cut by 5 bases, the J end by 16 bases, with 18 bases between. CDR3 sequence reads: CASSLEMLRVFF. The CDR3 nucleotides read TGTGCCAGCAGCCTAGAGATGCTCCGGGTTTTCTTC.

V and J are TRBV27 and TRBJ2-5; 7 positions match TRBD1. The CDR3 loop spans 15 amino acids. Germline V CDR1 and CDR2: MNHEY, SMNVEV (reference sequence). V was clipped by 5 bases and J by 2 bases; unmatched bases: 8. The CDR3 here is CASSARQGEQETQYF. As DNA, the CDR3 is TGTGCCAGCAGTGCCAGACAGGGAGAACAAGAGACCCAGTACTTC.

The V call is TRBV5-8, the J call TRBJ2-5; 14 bases line up with TRBD2. The germline V gene encodes CDR1 SGHTS and CDR2 YDEGEE. CDR3 length equals 17 residues. V trimming: 4 bases; J trimming: 1 base; junction bases outside the gene matches: 6. The CDR3 sequence: CASSLGTSGGFQETQYF. Here the CDR3 DNA reads TGTGCCAGCAGCCTAGGGACTAGCGGGGGTTTCCAAGAGACCCAGTACTTC.